The 22 T cell receptor beta chains presented below share a single source sample, sequenced in a study of cytomegalovirus exposure and HLA in healthy donors. The PCR employed 60 Vbeta primers together with 13 Jbeta primers. The table came from immunoSEQ multiplex PCR; TCRdb's copy has only in-frame clones and leaves some out. This table holds about 100,000 clones, around 74% found once. The source material was PBMCs. Every receptor here comes from a woman between 35 and 50 years old in good health and CMV-seropositive.

The table lists this clone with a few counts. The chain recombines TRBV19 with TRBJ2-7; 9 bases are a match to TRBD1. Trimming took 3 bases from V and 4 from J; bases not matched to a gene: 1. Germline loops: CDR1 LNHDA, CDR2 SQIVND (reference sequence). CDR3 length: 13 residues. The CDR3: CASSIGTGYEQYF. DNA of the CDR3: TGTGCCAGTAGTATTGGGACAGGGTACGAGCAGTACTTC.

The rearrangement links TRBV27 to TRBJ2-5, with a tentative D call TRBD2 (6 bases). The CDR3 length is 14 residues. Germline CDR1 MNHEY, CDR2 SMNVEV (reference sequence). Trimming shortened V by 6 bases and J by 5 bases, and 16 bases separated the two germline ends. The CDR3 loop is CASSGTSGWETQYF. The DNA for the CDR3 is TGTGCCAGCAGCGGGACCAGCGGGTGGGAGACCCAGTACTTC.

The chain combines TRBV5-1 with TRBJ2-7; 8 bases match TRBD1. V gave up 0 bases and J gave up 7 bases; unmatched junction bases: 15. CDR3 length: 17 amino acids. Germline lookup yields CDR1 SGHRS and CDR2 YFSETQ. The CDR3 reads CASSLAVGGQGAGEQYF. The CDR3 nucleotides read TGCGCCAGCAGCTTGGCCGTTGGAGGGCAGGGGGCGGGAGAGCAGTACTTC.

The genes are TRBV29-1 and TRBJ1-1; a weak D match, TRBD1 (5 bases). The CDR3 sequence is 17 residues long. Germline assignment: CDR1 SQVTM and CDR2 ANQGSEA. V was shortened by 4 bases and J by 1 base, with 22 bases between the two germline ends. DNA for the CDR3: TGCAGCGTTGTAAAATTTTGGGCAGGGCGGGAGAACACTGAAGCTTTCTTT. This codes for CSVVKFWAGRENTEAFF.

The J gene is TRBJ1-2, the V gene TRBV6-6; 9 nucleotides align to TRBD1. The germline V gene has CDR1 MNHNY and CDR2 SVGAGI (reference sequence). V lost 6 bases, J lost 3 bases, and 2 bases stayed unmatched. The CDR3 has 13 residues. In DNA, the CDR3 is TGTGCCAGCAGCTACAGGGGGCACTATGGCTACACCTTC. Residues: CASSYRGHYGYTF.

The J gene is TRBJ2-1, the V gene TRBV7-3; TRBD2 agrees at 9 bases. The CDR3 consists of 14 residues. J lost 7 bases, V lost 2 bases, and 3 bases had no gene match. Germline CDR1 SGHTA, CDR2 FQGTGA. The DNA of the CDR3 is TGTGCCAGCAGCTTAGCGGGGGGGCTTAATGAGCAGTTCTTC. Encoded protein: CASSLAGGLNEQFF.

This chain joins TRBV6-5 and TRBJ1-1, with D hard to call. Germline loops: CDR1 MNHEY, CDR2 SVGAGI. The germline V and J ends were trimmed by 5 bases and 1 base, with 8 bases remaining between them. This CDR3 has 13 residues. The CDR3 DNA reads TGTGCCAGCAGTCCCTTTAAGAACACTGAAGCTTTCTTT. Residues: CASSPFKNTEAFF.

The J gene is TRBJ1-4, the V gene TRBV6-1; no clear D. Trimming took off 3 bases at V and 7 bases at J, with 6 bases between the two ends. This CDR3 is built from 12 residues. The germline gives CDR1 MNHNS, CDR2 SASEGT. The CDR3 DNA reads as TGTGCCAGCAGTGAGTCCCTTGAAAAACTGTTTTTT. Encoded protein: CASSESLEKLFF.

The J gene is TRBJ1-1, the V gene TRBV2; 9 bases agree with TRBD1. The length of the CDR3 is 14 residues. In germline, CDR1 is SNHLY, CDR2 FYNNEI. The V segment lost 5 bases and the J segment 8 bases; nucleotides outside the gene matches: 9. The CDR3 is CASSHLPGTGEAFF. The CDR3 region has the DNA TGTGCCAGCAGTCACCTCCCCGGGACAGGGGAAGCTTTCTTT.

The rearrangement joins TRBV19 to TRBJ1-5; TRBD1 agrees at 7 bases. The length of the CDR3 is 14 residues. V was clipped by 5 bases and J by 5 bases; unmatched bases: 6. Germline CDR1 and CDR2: LNHDA and SQIVND (reference sequence). This chain's CDR3 is CASSPRQGHQPQHF. CDR3 nucleotide sequence: TGTGCCAGTAGTCCGCGACAGGGCCATCAGCCCCAGCATTTT.

CDR3: CACDKQGRTGELFF. CDR3 nucleotides: TGTGCCTGCGATAAACAGGGGCGGACCGGGGAGCTGTTTTTT. V usage is TRBV30 and J usage is TRBJ2-2, with 7 bases lining up with TRBD1. Trimming cost V 6 bases and J 5 bases; bases outside gene matches: 9. This CDR3 contains 14 residues. Germline values: CDR1 GTSNPN, CDR2 SVGIG (reference sequence).

This sequence joins TRBV5-1 and TRBJ2-1; 11 positions agree with TRBD2. Looked up from germline, CDR1 is SGHRS and CDR2 is YFSETQ. V trimming: 7 bases; J trimming: 2 bases; junction bases outside the gene matches: 5. This CDR3 is 15 amino acids long. The CDR3 is CASSRLAGTYNEQFF. As DNA, the CDR3 is TGCGCCAGCTCCCGACTAGCGGGGACCTACAATGAGCAGTTCTTC.

The chain employs TRBV30 and TRBJ2-4, with D perhaps TRBD1 (5 bases). The CDR3 consists of 15 residues. The germline CDR1 and CDR2 sequences are GTSNPN and SVGIG (reference sequence). Trimming removed 7 bases from V and 6 bases from J, with 22 bases in between. The CDR3 spells CAFHPPGLLSNIQYF. The CDR3 DNA sequence: TGTGCCTTCCATCCCCCAGGGCTATTATCAAACATTCAGTACTTC.

This chain uses TRBV30 with TRBJ2-1; TRBD2 matches at 7 bases. After removal of 4 bases from V and 7 bases from J, the junction contained 10 bases not matched to a gene. The CDR3 is made up of 14 amino acids. The germline V gene encodes CDR1 GTSNPN and CDR2 SVGIG (reference sequence). The DNA of the CDR3 is TGTGCCTGGACCGCCGGCTCCGGGGGGAATGAGCAGTTCTTC. This encodes CAWTAGSGGNEQFF.

The chain recombines TRBV4-2 with TRBJ2-2, with D perhaps matching TRBD2 (5 bases). The V end lost 0 bases, the J end lost 6 bases, and 14 bases lay between the germline ends. The CDR3 is 16 residues long. In germline, CDR1 is LGHNA, CDR2 YNFKEQ. CDR3 region: CASSQDQNPSPGELFF. Here the CDR3 DNA reads TGTGCCAGCAGCCAAGATCAAAATCCTAGCCCCGGGGAGCTGTTTTTT.

This chain joins TRBV5-6 and TRBJ2-2; D not resolved. The CDR3 is 15 amino acids. V was clipped by 2 bases and J by 4 bases, with 12 bases between them. The germline gives CDR1 SGHDT, CDR2 YYEEEE. The CDR3 region has the DNA TGTGCCAGCAGCTTTAACCCCCAGGTCACCGGGGAGCTGTTTTTT. Translation gives CASSFNPQVTGELFF.

V gene TRBV5-1 combines with J gene TRBJ1-2; no clear D. Trimming pared 2 bases from V and 5 bases from J, leaving 19 bases between. The CDR3 has 16 residues. Germline V CDR1 and CDR2: SGHRS, YFSETQ. Here the CDR3 reads CASSFRPLSATYGYTF. DNA for the CDR3: TGCGCCAGCAGCTTTCGCCCCCTCAGTGCCACATATGGCTACACCTTC.

The rearrangement links TRBV15 to TRBJ2-1; no reliable D call. The germline gives CDR1 LNHNV, CDR2 YYDKDF (reference sequence). The CDR3 has 12 amino acids. The V and J ends lost 3 bases and 7 bases respectively, with 7 bases between them. CDR3: CATSRAWNEQFF. The CDR3 region has the DNA TGTGCCACCAGCAGGGCCTGGAATGAGCAGTTCTTC.

The gene calls are TRBV30 and TRBJ2-3, with 9 bases lining up with TRBD2. Germline V gene data show CDR1 as GTSNPN and CDR2 as SVGIG (reference sequence). V dropped 5 bases and J dropped 1; count of bases not matched to a gene: 4. The CDR3 is 14 residues long. The chain's CDR3 is CAWAIAGGTDTQYF. The CDR3 coding sequence is TGTGCCTGGGCTATAGCGGGGGGCACAGATACGCAGTATTTT.

The rearrangement uses TRBV5-1 and TRBJ2-1; 14 bases agree with TRBD2. Germline CDR1 reads SGHRS; CDR2 reads YFSETQ. J lost 0 bases, V lost 4 bases, and 6 bases had no gene match. The CDR3 covers 18 residues. The CDR3 DNA sequence: TGCGCCAGCAGCCCGGGACTAGCGGGGGCCTACTCCTACAATGAGCAGTTCTTC. Translation: CASSPGLAGAYSYNEQFF.

The gene calls are TRBV6-6 and TRBJ1-1, with D possibly matching TRBD1 (6 bases). Germline V lookup: CDR1 MNHNY, CDR2 SVGAGI (reference sequence). Trimming stripped 6 bases from V and 5 bases from J, with 13 bases between. The CDR3 extends over 13 amino acids. The CDR3 bases are TGTGCCAGCAGCGACTCCAGGGGAACTGAAGCTTTCTTT. Translated, it gives CASSDSRGTEAFF.

The chain links TRBV5-1 to TRBJ1-1; D unclear. Trimming cost V 0 bases and J 5 bases, with 11 bases left between them. The CDR3 is 14 residues long. The germline V gene has CDR1 SGHRS and CDR2 YFSETQ. The CDR3: CASSLATAGTEAFF. The CDR3, as DNA: TGCGCCAGCAGCTTGGCGACCGCGGGGACTGAAGCTTTCTTT.